The rows below give T cell receptor beta chains drawn from one sample of a study of T cell responses to AZD1222 COVID-19 vaccine. Produced via immunoSEQ multiplex PCR; TCRdb's table is partial and in-frame only. The repertoire includes about 120,000 clones, 85% to 90% of them detected once, and 3% sits in the top ten. Sequencing was performed on peripheral blood, taken 28 days after the second AZD1222 dose. The receptor set was obtained from an adult who received the AZD1222 COVID-19 vaccine. Both conserved end residues are part of each CDR3. Fields, in order: clone size, V gene, D gene, J gene, CDR3 protein, CDR3 DNA. D genes are given only for firm matches. Not all rows give a size; the values are once, few, many and, for expanded clones, a class.

.	TRBV5-1	.	TRBJ1-1	CAIKRESGTEAFF	TGCGCTATCAAAAGGGAGTCAGGCACTGAAGCTTTCTTT
.	TRBV10-1	.	TRBJ2-7	CASSEGSKGQYF	TGCGCCAGCAGTGAGGGAAGTAAGGGGCAGTACTTC
.	TRBV6-5	.	TRBJ2-5	CASSPRWGLQETQYF	TGTGCCAGCAGCCCCCGTTGGGGCCTCCAAGAGACCCAGTACTTC
.	TRBV7-6	TRBD1	TRBJ1-4	CASSSDRGRTNEKLFF	TGTGCCAGCAGCTCCGACAGGGGGAGAACTAATGAAAAACTGTTTTTT
.	TRBV30	.	TRBJ1-2	CAWSTQSDGYTF	TGTGCCTGGAGTACCCAGAGTGATGGCTACACCTTC
.	TRBV3-1/TRBV3-2	.	TRBJ1-1	CASSQDYGGMNTEAFF	TGTGCCAGCAGCCAAGATTACGGGGGCATGAACACTGAAGCTTTCTTT
.	TRBV3-1/TRBV3-2	.	TRBJ2-1	CASSQAGGRSYNEQFF	TGTGCCAGCAGCCAAGCTGGGGGCCGCTCCTACAATGAGCAGTTCTTC
.	TRBV6-5	TRBD1	TRBJ1-1	CASSPGQRTEAFF	TGTGCCAGCAGTCCGGGACAGCGGACTGAAGCTTTCTTT
once	TRBV6-5	TRBD2	TRBJ2-7	CASSRLAGAQYEQYF	TGTGCCAGCAGCCGACTAGCGGGGGCCCAATACGAGCAGTACTTC
.	TRBV15	.	TRBJ2-1	CATSREEQGSYNEQFF	TGTGCCACCAGCAGAGAGGAGCAGGGCTCCTACAATGAGCAGTTCTTC
once	TRBV11-3	.	TRBJ2-1	CASSLDLEGLFEQFF	TGTGCCAGCAGCTTAGATCTGGAGGGGCTGTTTGAGCAGTTCTTC
.	TRBV18	.	TRBJ2-1	CASSDHNEQFF	TGTGCCAGCTCAGATCACAATGAGCAGTTCTTC
few	TRBV11-2	.	TRBJ1-4	CASSLVLGQEEKLFF	TGTGCCAGCAGCTTAGTGCTCGGGCAGGAAGAAAAACTGTTTTTT
.	TRBV6-6	.	TRBJ2-3	CASSASEKGPTQYF	TGTGCCAGCAGTGCTAGCGAGAAGGGTCCAACGCAGTATTTT
.	TRBV6-5	.	TRBJ1-1	CATGEAEAFF	TGTGCCACGGGAGAGGCGGAAGCTTTCTTT
.	TRBV15	.	TRBJ2-7	CATSEDGTLDEQYF	TGTGCCACCAGCGAAGACGGGACACTCGACGAGCAGTACTTC
.	TRBV7-8	.	TRBJ2-3	CASSLGTDTQYF	TGTGCCAGCAGCCTTGGCACAGATACGCAGTATTTT
.	TRBV14	.	TRBJ2-2	CASSLRMNTGELFF	TGTGCCAGCAGCCTCAGGATGAACACCGGGGAGCTGTTTTTT
few	TRBV5-1	TRBD1	TRBJ2-1	CASSMTGNYNEQFF	TGCGCCAGCAGCATGACAGGGAACTACAATGAGCAGTTCTTC
.	TRBV7-2	.	TRBJ1-6	CASTGPAAGSPLHF	TGTGCCAGCACCGGTCCGGCAGCGGGGTCACCCCTCCACTTT
.	TRBV19	.	TRBJ2-2	CASSIVGGRNTGELFF	TGTGCCAGTAGTATAGTCGGGGGCCGTAACACCGGGGAGCTGTTTTTT
.	TRBV4-1	TRBD1	TRBJ2-7	CASSQGGQGAYEQYF	TGCGCCAGCAGCCAAGGAGGACAGGGTGCCTACGAGCAGTACTTC
.	TRBV7-9	TRBD1	TRBJ2-7	CASSSGQGYHEQYF	TGTGCCAGCAGCTCGGGACAGGGATACCACGAGCAGTACTTC
once	TRBV5-1	.	TRBJ2-3	CATSGGVTDTQYF	TGCGCCACCTCTGGGGGCGTCACAGATACGCAGTATTTT
once	TRBV11-1	.	TRBJ1-2	CASSSEGYGYTF	TGTGCCAGCAGCTCAGAGGGGTATGGCTACACCTTC
once	TRBV11-3	.	TRBJ2-3	CASSLDTILTDTQYF	TGTGCCAGCAGCTTAGATACTATACTCACAGATACGCAGTATTTT
few	TRBV3-1/TRBV3-2	.	TRBJ2-7	CASSRGAGAYEQYF	TGTGCCAGCAGCCGCGGCGCGGGTGCCTACGAGCAGTACTTC
.	TRBV6-5	TRBD1	TRBJ1-1	CASNLYRGTEAFF	TGTGCCAGCAACCTCTACAGGGGCACTGAAGCTTTCTTT
once	TRBV2	.	TRBJ1-1	CASSQGWLAEAFF	TGTGCCAGCAGTCAGGGGTGGTTGGCTGAAGCTTTCTTT
.	TRBV5-1	.	TRBJ2-2	CAGRVGTGELFF	TGCGCCGGCAGGGTCGGCACCGGGGAGCTGTTTTTT
.	TRBV9	TRBD2	TRBJ2-3	CASSEGLAGGHTLTDTQYF	TGTGCCAGCAGCGAGGGACTAGCGGGGGGACACACTTTGACAGATACGCAGTATTTT
.	TRBV7-8	.	TRBJ2-3	CASSLAGWISQDTQYF	TGTGCCAGCAGCTTAGCGGGGTGGATCTCCCAAGATACGCAGTATTTT
.	TRBV5-1	TRBD2	TRBJ2-1	CASSLETSGGNEQFF	TGCGCCAGCAGCTTGGAAACTAGCGGGGGAAATGAGCAGTTCTTC
once	TRBV29-1	.	TRBJ2-5	CSFGGWVQETQYF	TGCAGCTTTGGGGGTTGGGTCCAAGAGACCCAGTACTTC
once	TRBV7-9	.	TRBJ1-1	CASSSDSDLGDTEAFF	TGTGCCAGCAGCTCTGACAGTGACCTGGGGGACACTGAAGCTTTCTTT
.	TRBV7-9	.	TRBJ2-1	CATLGLDDRNEQFF	TGTGCCACCCTTGGTCTTGACGACCGGAATGAGCAGTTCTTC
.	TRBV29-1	.	TRBJ1-2	CSDLGDLREGYTF	TGCAGCGACCTAGGGGACCTACGGGAAGGCTACACCTTC
.	TRBV7-3	TRBD1	TRBJ2-2	CASSPDRAMNTGELFF	TGTGCCAGCAGCCCGGACAGGGCCATGAACACCGGGGAGCTGTTTTTT
.	TRBV5-1	.	TRBJ1-1	CASSLAWRPNTEAFF	TGCGCCAGCAGCTTGGCCTGGCGGCCGAACACTGAAGCTTTCTTT
.	TRBV24-1	TRBD1	TRBJ1-1	CATSDLTGGHTEAFF	TGTGCCACCAGTGATTTGACAGGGGGGCACACTGAAGCTTTCTTT
.	TRBV13	.	TRBJ2-2	CASSLFRDKLTGELFF	TGTGCCAGCAGCCTTTTCCGGGACAAACTCACCGGGGAGCTGTTTTTT
.	TRBV7-9	TRBD1	TRBJ2-4	CASSGDRGSDIQYF	TGTGCCAGCAGCGGGGACAGGGGGTCGGACATTCAGTACTTC
.	TRBV11-2	.	TRBJ1-2	CASSPDPRGNGYTF	TGTGCCAGCAGCCCCGACCCCAGGGGCAATGGCTACACCTTC
once	TRBV7-9	.	TRBJ2-3	CASSLGLATQYF	TGTGCCAGCAGCTTAGGCCTGGCTACGCAGTATTTT
.	TRBV7-9	.	TRBJ1-3	CASSPIRWTSYSGNTIYF	TGTGCCAGCAGCCCAATACGATGGACGTCCTACTCTGGAAACACCATATATTTT
.	TRBV27	TRBD1	TRBJ1-5	CASSLAGTGNQPQHF	TGTGCCAGCAGTTTAGCCGGGACAGGGAATCAGCCCCAGCATTTT
.	TRBV7-9	TRBD1	TRBJ1-2	CASSVWDRVDNGYTF	TGTGCCAGCAGCGTTTGGGACAGGGTCGATAATGGCTACACCTTC
.	TRBV2	TRBD2	TRBJ2-7	CASSEWGGDSYEQYF	TGTGCCAGCAGTGAGTGGGGGGGGGACTCCTACGAGCAGTACTTC
.	TRBV10-3	TRBD2	TRBJ2-7	CAISLQPGLAERQYF	TGTGCCATCTCACTCCAACCGGGACTAGCGGAACGGCAGTACTTC
.	TRBV10-2	.	TRBJ1-5	CASSDRLGSNQPQHF	TGCGCCAGCAGTGATCGGCTAGGGAGCAATCAGCCCCAGCATTTT
.	TRBV7-9	TRBD1	TRBJ1-2	CASSDGTGKNYGYTF	TGTGCCAGCAGCGATGGGACAGGAAAAAACTATGGCTACACCTTC
.	TRBV5-5	.	TRBJ1-1	CASSFRGNTEAFF	TGTGCCAGCAGCTTCCGGGGGAACACTGAAGCTTTCTTT
once	TRBV5-1	.	TRBJ1-2	CASSLGQGLDYGYTF	TGCGCCAGCAGCTTGGGGCAGGGCCTAGACTATGGCTACACCTTC
.	TRBV6-4	TRBD2	TRBJ2-5	CASSELAGEQETQYF	TGTGCCAGCAGTGAATTAGCGGGGGAGCAAGAGACCCAGTACTTC
once	TRBV25-1	.	TRBJ1-5	CASSETQGSQPQHF	TGTGCCAGCAGTGAAACCCAGGGTAGCCAGCCCCAGCATTTT
.	TRBV9	.	TRBJ1-2	CASSLDGNYGYTF	TGTGCCAGCAGTTTGGACGGTAACTATGGCTACACCTTC
.	TRBV7-8	.	TRBJ2-3	CASSRDPPDTQYF	TGTGCCAGCAGTCGGGACCCCCCAGATACGCAGTATTTT